This note documents a single T cell receptor (beta chain) sequence. It was with random hexamers that roughly 0.5 to 1 ug RNA was reverse transcribed. Via MiXCR, TCRdb re-called the immunoSEQ multiplex PCR reads, giving one row per CDR3 protein. There are around 95,000 distinct CDR3 sequences in the sample; 95% occur only once, and 0.3% lies in the top ten. CDR1 SQVTM and CDR2 ANQGSEA come from the germline V gene. Trimming left V 7 bases short and J 2 bases short, with 19 bases between. This CDR3 comprises 15 residues. The data were obtained in a study of CD8 T cells in Susac syndrome. Source material: CD8+ T cells from PBMCs. This TCR derives from a human donor with Susac syndrome. The genes are TRBV29-1 and TRBJ2-3, with D perhaps matching TRBD2 (5 bases). The CDR3 region is CSASTGIYYTDTQYF. As DNA, the CDR3 is TGCAGCGCTAGTACCGGGATTTACTACACAGATACGCAGTATTTT.